This TCR beta chain was obtained from a study of neurological immune-mediated disorders. Overall study findings and caveats: While HTLV-1-associated myelopathy showed the greatest TCR clonal expansion, multiple sclerosis showed the least, falling below healthy controls.

The group of healthy controls was made up of people who were blood bank volunteers in Maryland, USA. From 2 million PBMCs stored at -80 C, the unsorted libraries were generated. TCRdb reprocessed the 5' RACE reads via MiXCR and lists one record per CDR3 protein. Of some 31,000 distinct CDR3 sequences listed, approximately 4.3% are singletons. The germline V gene encodes CDR1 SEHNR and CDR2 FQNEAQ (reference sequence). V dropped 3 bases and J dropped 4 bases, with 4 bases sitting between them. The length of the CDR3 is 12 residues. At least ten counts were recorded for this clonotype. Its antigen is as yet unknown.

The sample was PBMCs. The rearrangement links TRBV7-9 to TRBJ1-5, with D hard to call. The origin of this receptor is a man younger than 30 in good health. Here the CDR3 reads CASSFPNQPQHF. In DNA, the CDR3 is TGTGCCAGCAGCTTTCCGAATCAGCCCCAGCATTTT.